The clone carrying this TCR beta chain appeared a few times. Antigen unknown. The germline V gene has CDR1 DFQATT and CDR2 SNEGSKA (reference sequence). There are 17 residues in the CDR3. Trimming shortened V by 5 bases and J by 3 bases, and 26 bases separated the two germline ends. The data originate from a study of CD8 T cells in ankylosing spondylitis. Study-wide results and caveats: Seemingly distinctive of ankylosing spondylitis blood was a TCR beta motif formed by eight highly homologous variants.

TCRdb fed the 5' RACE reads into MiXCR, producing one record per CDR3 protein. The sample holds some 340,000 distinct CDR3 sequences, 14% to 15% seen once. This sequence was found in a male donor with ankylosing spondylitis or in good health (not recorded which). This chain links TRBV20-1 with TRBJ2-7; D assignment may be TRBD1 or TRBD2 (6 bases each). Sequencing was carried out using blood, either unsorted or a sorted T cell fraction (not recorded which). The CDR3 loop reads CSAPATNLKGGLYEQYF. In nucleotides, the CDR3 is TGCAGTGCTCCGGCGACGAACTTGAAGGGGGGACTCTACGAGCAGTACTTC.